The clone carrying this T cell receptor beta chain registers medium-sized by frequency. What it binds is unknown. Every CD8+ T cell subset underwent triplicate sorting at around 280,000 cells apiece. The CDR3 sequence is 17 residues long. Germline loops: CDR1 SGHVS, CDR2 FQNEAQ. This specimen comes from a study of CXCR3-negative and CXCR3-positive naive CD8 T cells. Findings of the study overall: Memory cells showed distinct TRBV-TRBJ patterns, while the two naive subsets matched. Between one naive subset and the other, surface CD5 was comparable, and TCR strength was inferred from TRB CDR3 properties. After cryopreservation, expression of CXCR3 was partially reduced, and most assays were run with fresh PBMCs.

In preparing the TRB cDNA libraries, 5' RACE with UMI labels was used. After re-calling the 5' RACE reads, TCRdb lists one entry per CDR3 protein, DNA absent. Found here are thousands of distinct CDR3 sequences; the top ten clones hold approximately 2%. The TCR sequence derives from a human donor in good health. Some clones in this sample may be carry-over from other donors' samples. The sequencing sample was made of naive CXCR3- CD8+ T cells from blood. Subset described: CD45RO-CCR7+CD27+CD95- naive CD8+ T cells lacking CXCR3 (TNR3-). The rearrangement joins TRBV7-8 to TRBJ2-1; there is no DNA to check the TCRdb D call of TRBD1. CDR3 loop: CASSLGAGGDSYNEQFF.